This TCR beta chain was sequenced in a study of blood T cell repertoires in COVID-19. V shed 6 bases and J shed 2 bases, with 10 bases lying between them. The CDR3 has 13 amino acids. Germline V gene lookup returns CDR1 MNHEY and CDR2 SVGAGI. Data came from immunoSEQ multiplex PCR; TCRdb stores just in-frame clones and leaves some out. The sample lists about 240,000 clones; approximately 78% were seen once. The chain couples TRBV6-5 to TRBJ2-5; D uncertain. The TCR sequence derives from a woman aged 80 or over with COVID-19, enrolled during active disease. Source material: peripheral blood. The DNA of the CDR3 is TGTGCCAGCAGGGAGATCGGGCAAGAGACCCAGTACTTC. Its protein is CASREIGQETQYF.